This T cell receptor (beta chain) was sequenced for a study of blood T cell repertoires in COVID-19. Repertoires were generated with immunoSEQ multiplex PCR, while TCRdb's copy carries only in-frame clones and drops some. The data hold approximately 240,000 clones, with around nine tenths observed a single time. The germline V and J ends were trimmed by 0 bases and 3 bases, with 8 bases remaining between them. The CDR3 totals 14 residues. CDR1 and CDR2 (germline): MNHEY, SVGAGI. The gene calls are TRBV6-5 and TRBJ1-2; D uncertain. Sequencing input: peripheral blood. The TCR sequence derives from a woman aged 40 to 50 who had recovered from COVID-19. CDR3: CASSYSSEHYGYTF. In DNA, the CDR3 is TGTGCCAGCAGTTACTCATCAGAACACTATGGCTACACCTTC.